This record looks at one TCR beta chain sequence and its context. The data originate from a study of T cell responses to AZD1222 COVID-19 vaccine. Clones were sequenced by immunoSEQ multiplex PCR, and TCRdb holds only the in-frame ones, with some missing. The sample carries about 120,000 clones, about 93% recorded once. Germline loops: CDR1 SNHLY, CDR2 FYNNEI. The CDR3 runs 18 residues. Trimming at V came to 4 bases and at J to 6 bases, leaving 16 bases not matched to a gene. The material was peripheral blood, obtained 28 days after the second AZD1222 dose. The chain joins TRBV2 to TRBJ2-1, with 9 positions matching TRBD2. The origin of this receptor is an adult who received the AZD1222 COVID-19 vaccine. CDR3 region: CASSGRSSGGLGFNEQFF. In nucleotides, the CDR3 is TGTGCCAGCAGTGGCCGGAGTAGCGGGGGCCTCGGGTTCAATGAGCAGTTCTTC.